The 18 T cell receptor beta chains reported below all come from one sample, sequenced in a study of blood T cell repertoires in COVID-19. Produced via immunoSEQ multiplex PCR; TCRdb's table is partial and in-frame only. The sample includes under 300,000 clones, 75% to 90% of them seen just once. The source material was PBMCs or T cells enriched from blood (not recorded which). The receptor set was obtained from a woman in her 30s with acute COVID-19.

This chain joins TRBV6-2 or TRBV6-3 and TRBJ2-7; TRBD1 aligns across 9 bases. Losses at the gene ends were 5 bases for V and 5 bases for J; bases not matched to a gene: 7. CDR1 and CDR2 from the germline V gene are MNHEY and SVGEGT. This CDR3 contains 14 residues. This CDR3 is CASSPTGGGHEQYF. In nucleotides, the CDR3 is TGTGCCAGCAGTCCCACAGGGGGCGGCCACGAGCAGTACTTC.

This clone has more than one count but fewer than ten. J is TRBJ2-2 and V is TRBV9; D is undetermined. The CDR3 has 15 amino acids. CDR1 and CDR2 from the germline V gene are SGDLS and YYNGEE. Trimming removed 0 bases at V and 0 bases at J, with 6 bases between. The CDR3 reads CASSVGVTNTGELFF. CDR3 nucleotides: TGTGCCAGCAGCGTAGGAGTAACGAACACCGGGGAGCTGTTTTTT.

Written as DNA, the CDR3 is TGTGCCAGCAGTTACCCCAGGTCTGGGGCCAACGTCCTGACTTTC. Encoded protein: CASSYPRSGANVLTF. This chain joins TRBV6-6 and TRBJ2-6; D is unresolved. In germline, CDR1 is MNHNY, CDR2 SVGAGI (reference sequence). V lost 2 bases to trimming and J lost 1 base, with 6 bases between them. The CDR3 extends over 15 amino acids.

This chain uses TRBV29-1 with TRBJ2-1, with TRBD2 identical over 10 bases. Looked up from germline, CDR1 is SQVTM and CDR2 is ANQGSEA. The CDR3 runs 16 residues. With 3 bases clipped from V and 9 bases from J, the junction kept 14 bases outside the gene matches. This CDR3 reads CSVEGPSGSLLGEQFF. In DNA form, the CDR3 reads TGCAGCGTTGAGGGGCCTAGCGGGAGTCTACTTGGTGAGCAGTTCTTC.

The rearrangement uses TRBV28 and TRBJ2-1; 9 positions match TRBD2. V was pared by 9 bases and J by 8 bases, with 8 bases of the junction left unmatched. CDR3 length: 13 amino acids. CDR1 MDHEN and CDR2 SYDVKM come from the germline V gene. The CDR3 is CASHLAGVDEQFF. CDR3 DNA: TGTGCCAGTCATTTAGCGGGAGTGGATGAGCAGTTCTTC. The full variable domain, rest sourced from reference TRBV28 and TRBJ2-1, is DVKVTQSSRYLVKRTGEKVFLECVQDMDHENMFWYRQDPGLGLRLIYFSYDVKMKEKGDIPEGYSVSREKKERFSLILESASTNQTSMYLCASHLAGVDEQFFGPGTRLTVL.

The chain joins TRBV27 to TRBJ1-5; 9 nucleotides match TRBD1. Germline assignment: CDR1 MNHEY and CDR2 SMNVEV (reference sequence). The CDR3 runs 16 residues. The V and J ends lost 10 bases and 0 bases, in that order; junction bases with no gene match: 10. The CDR3 here is CATMDRGGYSNQPQHF. The CDR3, as DNA: TGTGCCACCATGGACAGGGGAGGGTATAGCAATCAGCCCCAGCATTTT.

V gene TRBV10-3 combines with J gene TRBJ2-3, with D perhaps TRBD1 (6 bases). The CDR3 contains 13 residues. Trimming shortened V by 6 bases and J by 4 bases, and 11 bases separated the two germline ends. Germline lookup yields CDR1 ENHRY and CDR2 SYGVKD. Here the CDR3 DNA reads TGTGCCATCAGCCTACAGGGACCAGATACGCAGTATTTT. It is translated as CAISLQGPDTQYF.

This chain links TRBV9 with TRBJ2-1; 11 bases agree with TRBD2. V was pared by 3 bases and J by 8 bases, with 10 bases of the junction left unmatched. The CDR3 runs 16 residues. CDR1 and CDR2 from the germline V gene are SGDLS and YYNGEE. CDR3 nucleotide sequence: TGTGCCAGCAGCGACTCACTAGCGGGAGTTCGGGATGAGCAGTTCTTC. As protein: CASSDSLAGVRDEQFF.

For the CDR3, the DNA is TGCGCCAGCGGTGACAGGGAGTGGGTGAACACTGAAGCTTTCTTT. Encoded protein: CASGDREWVNTEAFF. This sequence joins TRBV4-1 and TRBJ1-1, with TRBD1 identical over 7 bases. Germline CDR1 is MGHRA and CDR2 is YSYEKL. The CDR3 is made up of 15 amino acids. With V trimmed by 8 bases and J by 0 bases, 9 bases remained unmatched.

The sample holds a few counts of this clone. V gene TRBV10-3 combines with J gene TRBJ1-2; D uncertain. The CDR3 sequence is 15 residues long. Germline CDR1 reads ENHRY; CDR2 reads SYGVKD. V was shortened by 2 bases and J by 4 bases, with 14 bases between the two germline ends. The CDR3 sequence: CAISENSQSGYGYTF. CDR3 bases: TGTGCCATCAGTGAGAATTCCCAGTCGGGCTATGGCTACACCTTC.

Only a few counts were recorded for this clone. The J gene is TRBJ2-1, the V gene TRBV3-1 (or the pseudogene TRBV3-2), with TRBD2 as a possible D gene (6 bases). From germline, CDR1 is LGHDT and CDR2 YNNKEL (reference sequence). CDR3 length equals 14 residues. V was pared by 1 base and J by 4 bases, with 8 bases between. Written as DNA, the CDR3 is TGTGCCAGCAGCCAAGGGGACTTGTACAATGAGCAGTTCTTC. This codes for CASSQGDLYNEQFF.

The gene calls are TRBV7-8 and TRBJ2-1, with D unresolved. Germline V gene lookup returns CDR1 SGHVS and CDR2 FQNEAQ. This CDR3 is built from 17 residues. The V gene lost 7 bases and the J gene lost 0 bases, with 19 bases spanning the gap. The CDR3 sequence is CASIPGEPRSSYNEQFF. Written as DNA, the CDR3 is TGTGCCAGCATCCCCGGAGAGCCTCGGAGCTCCTACAATGAGCAGTTCTTC.

This clone appeared once. This chain uses TRBV3-1 (or the pseudogene TRBV3-2) with TRBJ1-1, with D uncertain. CDR1 and CDR2 from the germline V gene are LGHDT and YNNKEL (reference sequence). Trimming pared 5 bases from V and 2 bases from J, leaving 9 bases between. This CDR3 spans 13 amino acids. CDR3 residues: CASSYGFNTEAFF. In DNA form, the CDR3 reads TGTGCCAGCAGCTACGGTTTCAACACTGAAGCTTTCTTT.

V is TRBV28 and J is TRBJ2-1; D may be TRBD2 (7 bases). The CDR3 has 16 amino acids. Germline values: CDR1 MDHEN, CDR2 SYDVKM. The V gene lost 6 bases and the J gene lost 8 bases, with 23 bases spanning the gap. This CDR3 reads CASRTGDQRGRYEQFF. DNA for the CDR3: TGTGCCAGCAGGACAGGTGACCAGCGGGGACGGTATGAGCAGTTCTTC.

The chain employs TRBV10-3 and TRBJ2-2, with D perhaps TRBD1 (6 bases). V lost 5 bases, J lost 1 base, and 11 bases lay in between. The CDR3 has 15 residues. Germline V gene data show CDR1 as ENHRY and CDR2 as SYGVKD. The CDR3 DNA sequence: TGTGCCATCAGTCCAAGGACAGAGAACACCGGGGAGCTGTTTTTT. Translating gives CAISPRTENTGELFF.

The chain joins TRBV28 to TRBJ1-1; TRBD1 is a possible D gene (5 bases). Trimming shortened V by 5 bases and J by 7 bases, and 11 bases separated the two germline ends. The CDR3 extends over 12 amino acids. Germline V CDR1 and CDR2: MDHEN, SYDVKM. This chain's CDR3 is CASSTGPLEAFF. The CDR3 region has the DNA TGTGCCAGCAGTACAGGCCCACTTGAAGCTTTCTTT.

The V gene is TRBV10-3, the J gene TRBJ1-3; D might be TRBD1 (5 bases). CDR1 is ENHRY, CDR2 SYGVKD, per germline. The CDR3 spans 18 residues. V lost 4 bases and J lost 0, with 19 bases in between. The CDR3 loop is CAISGSWGRESSGNTIYF. The CDR3 DNA follows: TGTGCCATCAGTGGGAGCTGGGGCCGCGAGAGCTCTGGAAACACCATATATTTT.

In this sample, this clone turned up a few times. The genes are TRBV9 and TRBJ2-7, with 9 bases fitting TRBD1. V lost 3 bases and J lost 1; bases outside the gene matches: 5. Germline V CDR1 and CDR2: SGDLS, YYNGEE. The CDR3 length is 15 residues. For the CDR3, the DNA is TGTGCCAGCAGCGAGGGACAGGGTCGGTCCTACGAGCAGTACTTC. This translates into CASSEGQGRSYEQYF.